This record concerns one T cell receptor beta chain sequence. The antigen remains undetermined. This entry comes from a study of persistence of HIV-infected CD4 T cells. Study at large: Up to roughly 180 mL blood was drawn at multiple time points; a couple of donors had single-time leukapheresis.

There are 16 residues in the CDR3. The V gene's germline CDR1 is SGHTA and CDR2 FQGTGA. The V gene end was trimmed by 6 bases and the J gene end by 7 bases; junction bases not matched to a gene: 11. Study-level points and caveats: CMV- and Gag-responding cells had lower TCRbeta richness than CD3/CD28-responding cells. Proviral oligoclonality tracked with TCR oligoclonality within the same sorted cells.

Cells were stimulated with overlapping HIV-1 Gag 15-mer peptides. Sorted nonresponding memory CD4+ T cells were CD40L-negative, CD69-negative, CD45RO-high. CD8-depleted PBMCs were stimulated about 20 hours with anti-CD28/CD49d costimulation, CD40-blocking antibody and enfuvirtide. The immunoSEQ assay was version 4, run in survey mode. Sequencing used immunoSEQ multiplex PCR; TCRdb keeps in-frame clones, though not all of them. The sample holds about 36,000 clones; about 85% are singletons and the top ten take roughly 5.6%. V and J are TRBV7-3 and TRBJ2-1; the match to TRBD2 covers 11 bases. This receptor was obtained from an adult with HIV. The donor label of this sample is uncertain. Sequenced material: cultured CD4+ T cells from PBMCs, taken from a patient who received antiretroviral therapy. The CDR3 DNA sequence: TGTGCCAGCAGTCTAAGGGGGACTAGCGGACCTAATGAGCAGTTCTTC. Its translation is CASSLRGTSGPNEQFF.